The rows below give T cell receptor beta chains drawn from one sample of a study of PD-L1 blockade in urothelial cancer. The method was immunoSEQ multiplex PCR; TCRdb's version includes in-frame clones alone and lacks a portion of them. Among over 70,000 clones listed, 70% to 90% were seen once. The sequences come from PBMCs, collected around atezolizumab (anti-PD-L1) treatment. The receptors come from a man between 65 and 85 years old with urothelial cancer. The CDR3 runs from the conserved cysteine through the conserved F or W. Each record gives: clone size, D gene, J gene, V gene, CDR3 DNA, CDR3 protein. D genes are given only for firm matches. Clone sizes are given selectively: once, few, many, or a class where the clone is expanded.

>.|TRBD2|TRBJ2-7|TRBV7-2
TGTGCCAGCAGCTTAGCGTTGACTAGCGGGAGTTCCTACGAGCAGTACTTC
CASSLALTSGSSYEQYF
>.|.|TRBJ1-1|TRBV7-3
TGTGCCAGCAGCCCTCCGCCCAGGGACACTGAAGCTTTCTTT
CASSPPPRDTEAFF
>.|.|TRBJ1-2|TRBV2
TGTGCCAGCAGAGTCGGGGGGGATGGCTACACCTTC
CASRVGGDGYTF
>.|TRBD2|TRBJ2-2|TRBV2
TGTGCCAGCAGTGAGAGCACTAGCGGGAGGCACAACGCGAACACCGGGGAGCTGTTTTTT
CASSESTSGRHNANTGELFF
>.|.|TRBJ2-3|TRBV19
TGTGCCAGTAGTATAGATGTCGGGAACCCAGATACGCAGTATTTT
CASSIDVGNPDTQYF
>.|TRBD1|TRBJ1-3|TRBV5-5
TGTGCCAGCAGCCCAGGGACAGGGATCTCTGGAAACACCATATATTTT
CASSPGTGISGNTIYF
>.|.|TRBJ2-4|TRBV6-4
TGTGCCAGCCAGGGGCTAGCCAAAAACATTCAGTACTTC
CASQGLAKNIQYF
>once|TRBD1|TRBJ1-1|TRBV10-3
TGTGCCATCAGTACAGGGGCCCGCACTGAAGCTTTCTTT
CAISTGARTEAFF
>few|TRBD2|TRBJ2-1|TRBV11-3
TGTGCCAGCAGGCATACGGGACTAGCGGAACTGGGTGAGCAGTTCTTC
CASRHTGLAELGEQFF
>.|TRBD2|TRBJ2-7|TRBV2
TGTGCCAGCAGTGAAAGGGCACTAGCGGGAGGCGAGCAGTACTTC
CASSERALAGGEQYF
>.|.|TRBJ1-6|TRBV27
TGTGCCAGCAGTTATTTTGGGCAGGGCGGTTCACCCCTCCACTTT
CASSYFGQGGSPLHF
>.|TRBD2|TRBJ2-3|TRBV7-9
TGTGCCAGCAGCCGTGGGGACTATAGCACAGATACGCAGTATTTT
CASSRGDYSTDTQYF
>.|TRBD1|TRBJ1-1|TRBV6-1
TGTGCCAGCAGTGAAGGGGACAGGAACACTGAAGCTTTCTTT
CASSEGDRNTEAFF
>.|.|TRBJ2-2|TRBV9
TGTGCCAGCAGCTCAGATTGGGGCATCGGTACCGGGGAGCTGTTTTTT
CASSSDWGIGTGELFF
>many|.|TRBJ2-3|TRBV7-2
TGTGCCAGCAGCTTAGGGTCCGGGGTTGGGTCTAGCACAGATACGCAGTATTTT
CASSLGSGVGSSTDTQYF
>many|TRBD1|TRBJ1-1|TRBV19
TGTGCCAGTAGTACGTCACCCGGGACAGGGAGAACTGAAGCTTTCTTT
CASSTSPGTGRTEAFF
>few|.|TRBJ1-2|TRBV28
TGTGCCAGCAGGCCCCGGGACTATGGCTACACCTTC
CASRPRDYGYTF
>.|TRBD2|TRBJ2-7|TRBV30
TGTGCCTGGAGTGGTCCCGGGACTAGCGTGTACGAGCAGTACTTC
CAWSGPGTSVYEQYF
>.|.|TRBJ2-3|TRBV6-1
TGTGCCAGCAGTGTCGTGGGGGGATCTAGCACAGATACGCAGTATTTT
CASSVVGGSSTDTQYF
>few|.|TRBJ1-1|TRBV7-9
TGTGCCAGCAGCTTGTATGACACTGAAGCTTTCTTT
CASSLYDTEAFF
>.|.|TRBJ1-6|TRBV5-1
TGCGCCAGCAGCTTGGAGGGACCCCGAGGGGGTTCACCCCTCCACTTT
CASSLEGPRGGSPLHF
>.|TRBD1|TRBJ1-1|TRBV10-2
TGCGCCAGCAGGGGACAGATGGGGACTGAAGCTTTCTTT
CASRGQMGTEAFF
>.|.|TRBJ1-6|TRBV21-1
.
CASSKVAGGNSPLHF
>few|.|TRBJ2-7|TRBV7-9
TGTGCCAGCCAGCGGAACCTGCAGGACGAGCAGTACTTC
CASQRNLQDEQYF
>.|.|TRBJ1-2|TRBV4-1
TGCGCCAGCAGCCAAGAAGGGGGAATTAACTATGGCTACACCTTC
CASSQEGGINYGYTF
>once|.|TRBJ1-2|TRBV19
TGTGCCAGTAACGGGTTTCAGGGCTTCTCCACCCATGGCTACACCTTC
CASNGFQGFSTHGYTF
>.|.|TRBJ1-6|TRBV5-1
TGCGCCAGCAGCCCACAGGCCGCGGCTAAGAATTCACCCCTCCACTTT
CASSPQAAAKNSPLHF
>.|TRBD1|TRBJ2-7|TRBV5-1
TGCGCCAGCAGCCGCGGGACAGGGTACTGGGAGCAGTACTTC
CASSRGTGYWEQYF
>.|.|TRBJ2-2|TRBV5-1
TGCGCCAGCACCCAGGGGACCGGGGAGCTGTTTTTT
CASTQGTGELFF
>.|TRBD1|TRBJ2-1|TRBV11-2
TGTGCCAGCAGCTTAGATCGACAGGGGGCGATCGATGAGCAGTTCTTC
CASSLDRQGAIDEQFF
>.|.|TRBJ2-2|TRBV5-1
TGCGCCAGCAGCTTGGCGCAGGAGGGCGGGGAGCTGTTTTTT
CASSLAQEGGELFF
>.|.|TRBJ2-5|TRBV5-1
TGCGCCAGCAGCTTGTCACTCACTCAAGAGACCCAGTACTTC
CASSLSLTQETQYF
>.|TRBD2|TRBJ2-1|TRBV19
TGTGCCAGTAGGCCCCTAGCGGGAGGGGACAATGAGCAGTTCTTC
CASRPLAGGDNEQFF
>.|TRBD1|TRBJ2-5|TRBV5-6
TGTGCCAGCAGTGCAAGGGGGCAGGAGACCCAGTACTTC
CASSARGQETQYF
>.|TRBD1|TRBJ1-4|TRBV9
TGTGCCAGCAGCGTAGGGGGACAGGGAGGAAGTGAAAAACTGTTTTTT
CASSVGGQGGSEKLFF
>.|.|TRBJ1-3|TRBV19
TGTGCCAGTAGTATTCAGGGAATCTCTGGAAACACCATATATTTT
CASSIQGISGNTIYF
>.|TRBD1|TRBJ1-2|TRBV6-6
TGTGCCAGCACCGAGAGGACAGGGAATGGCTACACCTTC
CASTERTGNGYTF
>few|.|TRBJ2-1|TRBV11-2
TGTGCCAGCAGCTTAGACAGGGGATCCTACAATGAGCAGTTCTTC
CASSLDRGSYNEQFF
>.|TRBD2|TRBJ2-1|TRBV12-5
TGTGCTAGTGGCCCACGACTAGCGGGAAGGAGTACTTACAATGAGCAGTTCTTC
CASGPRLAGRSTYNEQFF
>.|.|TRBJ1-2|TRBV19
TGTGCCAGTCGCTATGGACAGTCTAACTATGGCTACACCTTC
CASRYGQSNYGYTF
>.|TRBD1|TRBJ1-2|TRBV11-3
TGTGCCAGCAGCTCCCGACAGGGTCTCTATGGCTACACCTTC
CASSSRQGLYGYTF
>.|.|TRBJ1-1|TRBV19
TGTGCCAGTAGTTATAGGAGAAGTGGTACTGGGAACACTGAAGCTTTCTTT
CASSYRRSGTGNTEAFF
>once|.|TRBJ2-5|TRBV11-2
TGTGCCAGCAGCTTGCGGACTACTCAAGAGACCCAGTACTTC
CASSLRTTQETQYF
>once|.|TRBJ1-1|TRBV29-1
TGCAGCGTCCGCGAGGGGAACACTGAAGCTTTCTTT
CSVREGNTEAFF
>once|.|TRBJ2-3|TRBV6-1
TGTGCCAGCAGTGAATCGGTGGGAGTAACGCAGTATTTT
CASSESVGVTQYF